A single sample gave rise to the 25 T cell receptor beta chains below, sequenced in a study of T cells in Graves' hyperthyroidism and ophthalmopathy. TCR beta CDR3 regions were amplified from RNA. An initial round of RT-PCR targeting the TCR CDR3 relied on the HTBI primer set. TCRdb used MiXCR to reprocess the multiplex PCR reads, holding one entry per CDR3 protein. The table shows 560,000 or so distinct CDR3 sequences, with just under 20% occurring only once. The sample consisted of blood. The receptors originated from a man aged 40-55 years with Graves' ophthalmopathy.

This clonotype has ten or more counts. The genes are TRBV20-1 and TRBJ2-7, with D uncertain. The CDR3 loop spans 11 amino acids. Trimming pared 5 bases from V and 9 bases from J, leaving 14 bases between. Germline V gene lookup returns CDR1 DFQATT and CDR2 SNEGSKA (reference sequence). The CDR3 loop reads CSAVLAWGQYF. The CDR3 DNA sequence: TGCAGTGCTGTACTGGCGTGGGGGCAGTACTTC.

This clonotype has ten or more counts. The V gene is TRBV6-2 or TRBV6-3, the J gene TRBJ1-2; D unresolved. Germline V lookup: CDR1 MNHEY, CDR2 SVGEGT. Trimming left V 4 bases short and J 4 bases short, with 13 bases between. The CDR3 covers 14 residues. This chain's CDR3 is CASSSSRTPYGYTF. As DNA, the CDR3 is TGTGCCAGCAGTTCGAGCCGGACTCCCTATGGCTACACCTTC.

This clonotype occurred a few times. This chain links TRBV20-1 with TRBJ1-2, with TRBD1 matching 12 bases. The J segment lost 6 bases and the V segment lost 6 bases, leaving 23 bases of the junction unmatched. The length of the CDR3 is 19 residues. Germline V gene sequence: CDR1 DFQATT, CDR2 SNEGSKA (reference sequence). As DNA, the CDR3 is TGCAGTGCCCCCGTAGTCGCCTTTAGCCGGGACAGGGGGCGGGATGGCTACACCTTC. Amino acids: CSAPVVAFSRDRGRDGYTF.

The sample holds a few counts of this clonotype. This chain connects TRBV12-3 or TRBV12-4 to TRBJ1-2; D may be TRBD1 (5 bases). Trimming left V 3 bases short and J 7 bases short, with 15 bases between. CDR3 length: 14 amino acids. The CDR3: CASSFRSSGVGYTF. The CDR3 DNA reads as TGTGCCAGCAGTTTCCGATCGTCGGGGGTTGGCTACACCTTC.

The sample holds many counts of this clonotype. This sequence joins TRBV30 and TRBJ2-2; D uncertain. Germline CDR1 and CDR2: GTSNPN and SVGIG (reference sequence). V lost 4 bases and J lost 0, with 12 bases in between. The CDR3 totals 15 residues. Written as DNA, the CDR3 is TGTGCCTGGATGGCCTTACCCGCGAACACCGGGGAGCTGTTTTTT. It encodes CAWMALPANTGELFF.

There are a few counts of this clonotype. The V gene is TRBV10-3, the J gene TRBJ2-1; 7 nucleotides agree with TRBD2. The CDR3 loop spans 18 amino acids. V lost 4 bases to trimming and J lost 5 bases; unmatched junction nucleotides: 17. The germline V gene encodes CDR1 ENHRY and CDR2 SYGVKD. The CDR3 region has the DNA TGTGCCATCAGTGGGATCGTTGAGGCGGGAGATTTAGACAATGAGCAGTTCTTC. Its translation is CAISGIVEAGDLDNEQFF.

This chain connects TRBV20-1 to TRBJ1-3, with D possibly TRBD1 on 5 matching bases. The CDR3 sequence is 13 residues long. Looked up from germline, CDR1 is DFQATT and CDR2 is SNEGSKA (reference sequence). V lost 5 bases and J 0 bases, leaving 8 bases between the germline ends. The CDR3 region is CSAGAGSGNTIYF. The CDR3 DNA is TGCAGTGCTGGGGCGGGCTCTGGAAACACCATATATTTT.

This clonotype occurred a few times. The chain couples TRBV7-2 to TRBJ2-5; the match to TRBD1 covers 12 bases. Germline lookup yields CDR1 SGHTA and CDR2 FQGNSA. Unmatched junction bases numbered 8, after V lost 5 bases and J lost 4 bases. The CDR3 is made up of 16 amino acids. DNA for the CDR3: TGTGCCAGCAGCCTCGGGACAGGGGGCGCAGGAGAGACCCAGTACTTC. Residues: CASSLGTGGAGETQYF.

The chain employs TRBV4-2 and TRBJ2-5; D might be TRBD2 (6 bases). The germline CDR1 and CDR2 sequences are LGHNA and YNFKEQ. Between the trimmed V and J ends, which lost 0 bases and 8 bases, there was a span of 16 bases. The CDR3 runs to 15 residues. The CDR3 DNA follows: TGTGCCAGCAGCCAAGAAAGGGGACTCGCTGCCACCCAGTACTTC. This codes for CASSQERGLAATQYF.

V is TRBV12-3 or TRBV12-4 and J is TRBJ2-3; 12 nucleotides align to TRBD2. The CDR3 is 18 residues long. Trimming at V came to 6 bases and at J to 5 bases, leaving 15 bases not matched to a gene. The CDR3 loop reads CASSRPTLAGGPRDTQYF. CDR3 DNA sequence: TGTGCCAGCAGCCGCCCCACTCTAGCGGGGGGGCCGAGAGATACGCAGTATTTT.

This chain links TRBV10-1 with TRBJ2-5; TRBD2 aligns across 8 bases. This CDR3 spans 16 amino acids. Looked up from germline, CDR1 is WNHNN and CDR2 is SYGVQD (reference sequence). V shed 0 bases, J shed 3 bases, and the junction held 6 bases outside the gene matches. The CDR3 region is CASSESSGGEKETQYF. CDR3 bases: TGCGCCAGCAGTGAGTCCAGCGGGGGCGAGAAAGAGACCCAGTACTTC.

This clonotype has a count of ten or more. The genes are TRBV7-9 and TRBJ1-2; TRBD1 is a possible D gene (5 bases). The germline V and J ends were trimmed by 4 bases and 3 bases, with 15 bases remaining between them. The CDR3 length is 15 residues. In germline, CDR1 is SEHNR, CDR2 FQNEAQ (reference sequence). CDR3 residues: CASSYLEAGHYGYTF. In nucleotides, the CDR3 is TGTGCCAGCAGCTACTTGGAGGCAGGGCACTATGGCTACACCTTC.

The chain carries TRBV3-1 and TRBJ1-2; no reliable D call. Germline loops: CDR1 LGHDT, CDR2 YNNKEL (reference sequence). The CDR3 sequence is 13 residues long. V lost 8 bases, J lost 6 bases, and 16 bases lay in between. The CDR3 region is CASCPAMTHGYTF. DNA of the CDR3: TGTGCCAGCTGCCCGGCCATGACCCATGGCTACACCTTC. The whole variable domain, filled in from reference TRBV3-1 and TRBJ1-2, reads DTAVSQTPKYLVTQMGNDKSIKCEQNLGHDTMYWYKQDSKKFLKIMFSYNNKELIINETVPNRFSPKSPDKAHLNLHINSLELGDSAVYFCASCPAMTHGYTFGSGTRLTVV.

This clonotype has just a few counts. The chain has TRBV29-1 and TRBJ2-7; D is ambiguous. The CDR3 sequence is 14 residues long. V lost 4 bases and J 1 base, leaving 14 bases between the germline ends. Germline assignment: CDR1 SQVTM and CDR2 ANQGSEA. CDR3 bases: TGCAGCGTTGGGGGTCTAGGACGGTCCTACGAGCAGTACTTC. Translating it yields CSVGGLGRSYEQYF.

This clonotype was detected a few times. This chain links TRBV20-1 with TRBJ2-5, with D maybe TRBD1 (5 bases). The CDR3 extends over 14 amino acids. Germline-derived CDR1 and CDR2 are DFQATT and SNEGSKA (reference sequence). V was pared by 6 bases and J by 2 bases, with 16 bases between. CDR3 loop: CSAGTWTRQETQYF. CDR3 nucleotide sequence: TGCAGTGCCGGAACGTGGACACGACAAGAGACCCAGTACTTC.

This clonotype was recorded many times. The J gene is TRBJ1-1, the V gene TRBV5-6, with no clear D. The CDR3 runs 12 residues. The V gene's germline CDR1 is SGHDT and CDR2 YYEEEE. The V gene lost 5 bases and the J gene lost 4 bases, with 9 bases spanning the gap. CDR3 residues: CASRLLGTEAFF. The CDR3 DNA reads TGTGCCAGCAGACTCTTGGGCACTGAAGCTTTCTTT.

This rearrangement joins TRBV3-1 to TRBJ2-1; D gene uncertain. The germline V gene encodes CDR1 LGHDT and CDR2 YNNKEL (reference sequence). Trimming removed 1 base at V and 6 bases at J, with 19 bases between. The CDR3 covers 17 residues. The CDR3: CASSQVPSGQGGNEQFF. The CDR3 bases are TGTGCCAGCAGCCAAGTTCCTTCAGGTCAAGGTGGCAATGAGCAGTTCTTC.

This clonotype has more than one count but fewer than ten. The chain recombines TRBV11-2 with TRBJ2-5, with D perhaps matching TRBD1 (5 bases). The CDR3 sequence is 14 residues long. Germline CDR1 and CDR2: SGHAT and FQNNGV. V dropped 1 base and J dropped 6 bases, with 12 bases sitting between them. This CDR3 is CASSLAATEKTQYF. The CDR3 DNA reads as TGTGCCAGCAGCTTAGCCGCGACAGAGAAGACCCAGTACTTC.

The CDR3 DNA reads TGTGCCAGCAGCCAAGGAGGGCGCCTGGGAGATACGCAGTATTTT. It specifies CASSQGGRLGDTQYF. This chain links TRBV14 with TRBJ2-3; a weak D match, TRBD2 (5 bases). The V gene's germline CDR1 is SGHDN and CDR2 FVKESK. V lost 1 base, J lost 5 bases, and 13 bases lay in between. CDR3 length equals 15 residues.

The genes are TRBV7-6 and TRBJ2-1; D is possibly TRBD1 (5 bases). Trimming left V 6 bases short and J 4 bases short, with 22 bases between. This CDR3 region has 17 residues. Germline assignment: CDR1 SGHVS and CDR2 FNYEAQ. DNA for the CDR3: TGTGCCAGCAGTGAAAAGGGCAGGGTGGTTGGGTACAATGAGCAGTTCTTC. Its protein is CASSEKGRVVGYNEQFF.

CDR3 sequence: CSASPRYYGYTF. Written as DNA, the CDR3 is TGCAGTGCCAGTCCGCGTTACTATGGCTACACCTTC. The chain couples TRBV20-1 to TRBJ1-2; D is undetermined. Germline V gene lookup returns CDR1 DFQATT and CDR2 SNEGSKA (reference sequence). V dropped 6 bases and J dropped 3 bases, with 11 bases sitting between them. The CDR3 has 12 amino acids.

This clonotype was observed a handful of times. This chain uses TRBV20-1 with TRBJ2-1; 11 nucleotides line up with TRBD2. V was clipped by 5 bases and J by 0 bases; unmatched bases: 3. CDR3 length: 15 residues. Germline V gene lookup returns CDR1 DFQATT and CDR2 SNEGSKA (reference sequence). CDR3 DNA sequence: TGCAGTGCTGATCTAGCGGGGGGCTCCTACAATGAGCAGTTCTTC. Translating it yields CSADLAGGSYNEQFF.

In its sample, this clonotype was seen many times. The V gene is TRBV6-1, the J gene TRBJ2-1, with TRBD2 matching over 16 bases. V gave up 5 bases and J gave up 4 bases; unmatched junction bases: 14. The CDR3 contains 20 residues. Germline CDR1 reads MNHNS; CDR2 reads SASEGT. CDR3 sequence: CASSPHGGLAGGRLYNEQFF. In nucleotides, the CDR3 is TGTGCCAGCAGTCCTCATGGGGGACTAGCGGGGGGGCGCCTTTACAATGAGCAGTTCTTC.

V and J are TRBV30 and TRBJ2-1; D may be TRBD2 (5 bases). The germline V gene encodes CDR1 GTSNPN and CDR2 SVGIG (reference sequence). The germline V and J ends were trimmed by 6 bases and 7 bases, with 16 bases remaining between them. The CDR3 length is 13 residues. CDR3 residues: CACKTGVRNEQFF. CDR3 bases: TGTGCCTGCAAAACCGGGGTTAGGAATGAGCAGTTCTTC.

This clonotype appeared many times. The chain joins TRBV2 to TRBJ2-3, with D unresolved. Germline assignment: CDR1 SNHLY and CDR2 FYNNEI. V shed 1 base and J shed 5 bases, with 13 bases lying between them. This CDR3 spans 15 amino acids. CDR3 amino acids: CASSEVPRARDTQYF. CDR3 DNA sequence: TGTGCCAGCAGTGAAGTACCTCGGGCAAGAGATACGCAGTATTTT.